These 7 T cell receptor beta chains share one sample of origin, sequenced in a study of cytomegalovirus exposure and HLA in healthy donors. The PCR was carried out with 60 Vbeta primers and 13 Jbeta primers. TCRdb's table, derived via immunoSEQ multiplex PCR, lists solely in-frame clones and lacks some. Of a few hundred thousand clones in the sample, about 79% were seen once. The sample was PBMCs. The receptors were sampled from a man aged 18-30 years in good health and CMV-seronegative.

This clone was counted only a few times. The CDR3 DNA is TGTGCCAGCGGGAGGGACCGAGCCTACGAGCAGTACTTC. Amino acids: CASGRDRAYEQYF. The gene calls are TRBV2 and TRBJ2-7; 7 nucleotides line up with TRBD2. Germline CDR1 is SNHLY and CDR2 is FYNNEI. The CDR3 sequence is 13 residues long. J was trimmed by 2 bases and V by 8 bases; bases with no gene match: 6.

A few counts support this clone. The chain recombines TRBV25-1 with TRBJ2-7; D perhaps matches TRBD2 (6 bases). The CDR3 loop spans 15 amino acids. CDR1 and CDR2 (germline): MGHDK, SYGVNS. V was shortened by 4 bases and J by 0 bases, with 13 bases between the two germline ends. The CDR3 protein is CASSGRRDSSYEQYF. For the CDR3, the DNA is TGTGCCAGCAGTGGGCGCCGGGACTCCTCCTACGAGCAGTACTTC.

V is TRBV25-1 and J is TRBJ2-7, with 9 positions matching TRBD1. This CDR3 has 13 residues. The germline gives CDR1 MGHDK, CDR2 SYGVNS. J was trimmed by 7 bases and V by 4 bases; bases with no gene match: 5. The CDR3 DNA sequence: TGTGCCAGCAGTGGGGACAGGGTACGAGAGCAGTACTTC. Its protein product is CASSGDRVREQYF.

The gene calls are TRBV9 and TRBJ2-3, with D maybe TRBD2 (6 bases). Germline loops: CDR1 SGDLS, CDR2 YYNGEE. V was clipped by 0 bases and J by 4 bases, with 15 bases between them. The CDR3 has 16 amino acids. CDR3 amino acids: CASSVEAGRSPDTQYF. In DNA form, the CDR3 reads TGTGCCAGCAGCGTAGAGGCGGGACGTAGCCCAGATACGCAGTATTTT.

This clone occurred once. The chain is built from TRBV19 and TRBJ2-1; 13 positions agree with TRBD2. Germline assignment: CDR1 LNHDA and CDR2 SQIVND (reference sequence). The CDR3 has 16 amino acids. Trimming cost V 1 base and J 13 bases; bases outside gene matches: 10. CDR3 DNA: TGTGCCAGTAGTATAGGGACTAGCGGGAGTTTGGCAGATCAGTTCTTC. This translates into CASSIGTSGSLADQFF.

This rearrangement joins TRBV19 to TRBJ2-7, with a weak D call TRBD1 (5 bases). The CDR3 has 11 residues. Deletions cut 10 bases from V and 3 bases from J, with 10 bases between. The germline gives CDR1 LNHDA, CDR2 SQIVND (reference sequence). Here the CDR3 reads CATNTGYEQYF. CDR3 DNA sequence: TGTGCCACAAATACAGGCTACGAGCAGTACTTC.

The rearrangement links TRBV2 to TRBJ2-1; D perhaps matches TRBD2 (6 bases). Germline CDR1 is SNHLY and CDR2 is FYNNEI. The CDR3 sequence is 15 residues long. Deletions cut 8 bases from V and 7 bases from J, with 21 bases between. The CDR3 DNA reads as TGTGCCAGCCCAGAACACGAAACTGGGAGGAATGAGCAGTTCTTC. Its translation: CASPEHETGRNEQFF.